The 25 T cell receptor beta chains listed next were all sequenced from one sample in a study of Graves' ophthalmopathy and Graves' hyperthyroidism. RNA transcripts served as template for amplifying TCR beta CDR3 sequences. Following a first-round RT-PCR that used HTBI primers, a second-round multiplex PCR was carried out. TCRdb itself ran the multiplex PCR reads through MiXCR, one entry per CDR3 protein. The sample consists of 650,000 to 900,000 distinct CDR3 sequences, 35% to 50% of them appearing once. The sample comprised peripheral blood. These receptors originate from an adult man with Graves' ophthalmopathy.

This clonotype was seen a handful of times. The chain is built from TRBV11-2 and TRBJ2-7; 7 nucleotides line up with TRBD2. Trimming took 0 bases from V and 2 from J; bases not matched to a gene: 4. Germline lookup yields CDR1 SGHAT and CDR2 FQNNGV. This CDR3 is 15 amino acids long. The CDR3 protein is CASSLDGEGTYEQYF. For the CDR3, the DNA is TGTGCCAGCAGCTTAGATGGGGAGGGGACCTACGAGCAGTACTTC.

This clonotype was recorded a few times. The J gene is TRBJ2-5, the V gene TRBV7-9; 7 bases are a match to TRBD1. Per the germline V gene, CDR1 is SEHNR and CDR2 is FQNEAQ (reference sequence). V gave up 2 bases and J gave up 4 bases; unmatched junction bases: 16. The CDR3 runs to 18 residues. CDR3 in amino acids: CASSLRPLPRGIGETQYF. The CDR3 coding sequence is TGTGCCAGCAGCTTAAGACCCCTTCCCAGGGGGATAGGAGAGACCCAGTACTTC.

The CDR3: CASSVMGSVRTQYF. Here the CDR3 DNA reads TGTGCCAGCAGCGTAATGGGTAGCGTTAGAACCCAGTACTTC. The chain employs TRBV9 and TRBJ2-5, with D possibly matching TRBD2 (5 bases). Trimming removed 1 base at V and 8 bases at J, with 15 bases between. Per the germline V gene, CDR1 is SGDLS and CDR2 is YYNGEE. This CDR3 comprises 14 residues.

The chain uses TRBV2 and TRBJ2-7, with D perhaps TRBD1 (5 bases). The DNA end favors TRBJ2-1, so the J call may be wrong. CDR1 SNHLY and CDR2 FYNNEI come from the germline V gene. The CDR3 contains 12 residues. This CDR3 reads CASSPPWGEQFF. DNA for the CDR3: TGTGCCAGCAGTCCACCGTGGGGCGAGCAGTTCTTC.

Of note for this clonotype: Germline is not matched at one junction end, which may reflect a read error. This chain joins TRBV13 and TRBJ1-1; possibly TRBD1 for D (6 bases). The CDR3 covers 16 residues. Germline V gives CDR1 PRHDT, CDR2 FYEKMQ (reference sequence). CDR3 sequence (DNA): TGTGCCGGCAGCTTAAAGGCGGGGGGGCGGGACACTGAAGCTTTCTTT. Translation: CAGSLKAGGRDTEAFF. The full variable domain, with the rest looked up from reference TRBV13 and TRBJ1-1, is AAGVIQSPRHLIKEKRETATLKCYPIPRHDTVYWYQQGPGQDPQFLISFYEKMQSDKGSIPDRFSAQQFSDYHSELNMSSLELGDSALYFCAGSLKAGGRDTEAFFGQGTRLTVV.

V is TRBV20-1 and J is TRBJ2-7; 8 bases map to TRBD2. V was pared by 5 bases and J by 7 bases, with 13 bases of the junction left unmatched. This CDR3 is 14 amino acids long. CDR1 and CDR2 (germline): DFQATT, SNEGSKA (reference sequence). The CDR3, as DNA: TGCAGTGCTGCGGATCCGGGACTAGTCTATGAGCAGTACTTC. This gives the protein CSAADPGLVYEQYF.

This clonotype was counted ten times or more. This chain joins TRBV10-1 and TRBJ2-7; D unclear. Germline V gene lookup returns CDR1 WNHNN and CDR2 SYGVQD (reference sequence). This CDR3 is built from 14 residues. V lost 7 bases to trimming and J lost 4 bases, with 17 bases between them. For the CDR3, the DNA is TGCGCCAGCACCGATCGGCACAGCCGGTACGAGCAGTACTTC. It is translated as CASTDRHSRYEQYF.

This clonotype showed up just a few times. The chain joins TRBV7-9 to TRBJ1-6; 10 bases map to TRBD1. Germline lookup yields CDR1 SEHNR and CDR2 FQNEAQ (reference sequence). V dropped 3 bases and J dropped 5; count of bases not matched to a gene: 7. The CDR3 consists of 17 residues. This CDR3 reads CASSFILGQGNNSPLHF. The CDR3 nucleotides are TGTGCCAGCAGCTTTATTTTGGGACAGGGGAATAATTCACCCCTCCACTTT.

The chain carries TRBV4-1 and TRBJ1-1; D is perhaps TRBD1 (5 bases). Trimming stripped 6 bases from V and 3 bases from J, with 14 bases between. Germline CDR1 reads MGHRA; CDR2 reads YSYEKL. The length of the CDR3 is 14 residues. The CDR3 reads CASRPGSGDTEAFF. The CDR3 nucleotides read TGCGCCAGCAGGCCAGGGTCCGGGGACACTGAAGCTTTCTTT.

This clonotype was picked up one time. The germline gene is not matched at one end of the junction; a read error may be the cause. This chain joins TRBV10-3 and TRBJ2-3; 11 positions match TRBD2. Germline CDR1 is ENHRY and CDR2 is SYGVKD. CDR3 length equals 16 residues. This CDR3 reads CASSDVAGGYTDTQYF. The CDR3 DNA sequence: TGTGCCAGCAGTGATGTAGCGGGAGGGTACACAGATACGCAGTATTTT.

This chain connects TRBV29-1 to TRBJ1-1; D perhaps matches TRBD1 (6 bases). The V and J ends lost 3 bases and 2 bases respectively, with 13 bases between them. CDR3 length: 14 amino acids. Germline loops: CDR1 SQVTM, CDR2 ANQGSEA. CDR3 loop: CSVEVRGVNTEAFF. The CDR3 DNA reads as TGCAGCGTTGAGGTGAGGGGGGTAAACACTGAAGCTTTCTTT.

The chain joins TRBV14 to TRBJ2-2, with a weak D call TRBD1 (5 bases). The length of the CDR3 is 15 residues. Germline loops: CDR1 SGHDN, CDR2 FVKESK. V was trimmed by 1 base and J by 2 bases, leaving 8 bases between them. The CDR3 reads CASSQGTPNTGELFF. CDR3 DNA sequence: TGTGCCAGCAGCCAAGGGACACCTAACACCGGGGAGCTGTTTTTT.

The chain carries TRBV11-1 and TRBJ2-5; TRBD2 agrees at 8 bases. Near its end, the DNA agrees better with TRBJ2-1, so the J call may be wrong. The CDR3 contains 15 residues. Germline CDR1 reads SGHAT; CDR2 reads FQDESV (reference sequence). DNA of the CDR3: TGTGCCAGCAGCTTAGATGTGACTAGCGATAATGAGCAGTTCTTC. It encodes CASSLDVTSDNEQFF.

Worth noting for this clonotype: Since a much larger clone is just one base distant, this may be a read error. The chain combines TRBV24-1 with TRBJ2-5, with a tentative D call TRBD1 (6 bases). V lost 3 bases and J 2 bases, leaving 15 bases between the germline ends. Germline lookup yields CDR1 KGHDR and CDR2 SFDVKD. The CDR3 is made up of 16 amino acids. The CDR3 loop is CATSDPPRDTQETQYF. CDR3 nucleotide sequence: TGTGCCACCAGTGATCCTCCCCGGGACACACAAGAGACCCAGTACTTC.

J is TRBJ2-6 and V is TRBV7-2; 9 bases are shared with TRBD1. The ends lost 1 base at V and 2 bases at J; junction bases unmatched: 6. This CDR3 is 18 amino acids long. CDR1 and CDR2 (germline): SGHTA, FQGNSA. Written as DNA, the CDR3 is TGTGCCAGCAGCTTAGTGGGGACAGGGATTACTGGGGCCAACGTCCTGACTTTC. Encoded protein: CASSLVGTGITGANVLTF.

This clonotype has at least ten counts. The CDR3 region has the DNA TGTGCCAGCAGCACGACAGTCTTGAGCTCTGGAAACACCATATATTTT. It translates to CASSTTVLSSGNTIYF. This chain joins TRBV7-9 and TRBJ1-3, with D tentatively TRBD1 (5 bases). Trimming removed 5 bases from V and 0 bases from J, with 14 bases in between. CDR1 is SEHNR and CDR2 is FQNEAQ in the germline V gene (reference sequence). The CDR3 consists of 16 residues.

Regarding this clonotype: A much larger clone lies one base from this, so it may be a read error. The CDR3 DNA reads as TGTGCCACCAGTGACCCAGGGCCAGGGGAGCCCCAGCATTTT. It is translated as CATSDPGPGEPQHF. The chain joins TRBV24-1 to TRBJ1-5; D may be TRBD1 (6 bases). V shed 4 bases and J shed 8 bases, with 14 bases lying between them. Per the germline V gene, CDR1 is KGHDR and CDR2 is SFDVKD. This CDR3 is built from 14 residues.

The chain links TRBV25-1 to TRBJ2-7; weak D call: TRBD1 (6 bases). The ends were cut back, 6 bases at V and 2 bases at J, with 14 bases in the middle. The CDR3 has 14 amino acids. CDR1 is MGHDK and CDR2 is SYGVNS in the germline V gene. The CDR3 DNA follows: TGTGCCAGCAGCCCATTAGACAGGCCCTACGAGCAGTACTTC. Its translation: CASSPLDRPYEQYF.

The V and J genes are TRBV6-6 and TRBJ1-6; D is uncertain. V gave up 5 bases and J gave up 9 bases, with 17 bases separating them. Germline lookup yields CDR1 MNHNY and CDR2 SVGAGI (reference sequence). The CDR3 spans 15 residues. The CDR3 sequence is CASSLGWNVGSPLHF. CDR3 coding DNA: TGTGCCAGCAGTCTGGGGTGGAATGTTGGTTCACCCCTCCACTTT.

This clonotype occurred many times. The genes are TRBV7-9 and TRBJ1-1, with D unclear. CDR1 and CDR2 from the germline V gene are SEHNR and FQNEAQ (reference sequence). The CDR3 is made up of 13 amino acids. V was clipped by 0 bases and J by 7 bases, with 9 bases between them. CDR3 residues: CASSLARTFEAFF. In nucleotides, the CDR3 is TGTGCCAGCAGCTTAGCGCGGACCTTTGAAGCTTTCTTT.

In its sample, this clonotype was seen many times. V is TRBV7-2 and J is TRBJ1-3, with D tentatively TRBD1 (6 bases). This CDR3 comprises 18 residues. Germline V lookup: CDR1 SGHTA, CDR2 FQGNSA. V was pared by 2 bases and J by 4 bases, with 21 bases between. DNA for the CDR3: TGTGCCAGCAGCTTATCACCCACTCAGGGGACCCTCGGAAACACCATATATTTT. It specifies CASSLSPTQGTLGNTIYF.

J is TRBJ2-5 and V is TRBV10-3, with TRBD1 matching over 11 bases. Trimming removed 2 bases from V and 4 bases from J; junction bases left unmatched: 3. The germline CDR1 and CDR2 sequences are ENHRY and SYGVKD. The CDR3 is 15 amino acids. Here the CDR3 reads CAISEGQGASETQYF. CDR3 sequence (DNA): TGTGCCATCAGTGAGGGACAGGGGGCTTCAGAGACCCAGTACTTC.

The V gene is TRBV9, the J gene TRBJ2-7; D uncertain. CDR3 length equals 13 residues. Germline CDR1 and CDR2: SGDLS and YYNGEE. Trimming pared 0 bases from V and 3 bases from J, leaving 7 bases between. The CDR3 DNA follows: TGTGCCAGCAGCGTAGTGCCAGACTACGAGCAGTACTTC. Translating gives CASSVVPDYEQYF.

This clonotype was seen a handful of times. The chain recombines TRBV3-1 with TRBJ1-4; the D is unclear. V lost 7 bases and J lost 7, with 10 bases in between. Looked up from germline, CDR1 is LGHDT and CDR2 is YNNKEL (reference sequence). CDR3 length: 12 residues. The CDR3 region has the DNA TGTGCCAGCAAGGGATGGGGTGAAAAACTGTTTTTT. Its protein product is CASKGWGEKLFF.

The chain couples TRBV25-1 to TRBJ2-1, with TRBD2 matching over 8 bases. With V trimmed by 6 bases and J by 2 bases, 6 bases remained unmatched. Germline CDR1 reads MGHDK; CDR2 reads SYGVNS. This CDR3 is 15 amino acids long. This CDR3 is CASRGETSAYNEQFF. The CDR3 coding sequence is TGTGCCAGCAGAGGGGAGACTAGCGCCTACAATGAGCAGTTCTTC.